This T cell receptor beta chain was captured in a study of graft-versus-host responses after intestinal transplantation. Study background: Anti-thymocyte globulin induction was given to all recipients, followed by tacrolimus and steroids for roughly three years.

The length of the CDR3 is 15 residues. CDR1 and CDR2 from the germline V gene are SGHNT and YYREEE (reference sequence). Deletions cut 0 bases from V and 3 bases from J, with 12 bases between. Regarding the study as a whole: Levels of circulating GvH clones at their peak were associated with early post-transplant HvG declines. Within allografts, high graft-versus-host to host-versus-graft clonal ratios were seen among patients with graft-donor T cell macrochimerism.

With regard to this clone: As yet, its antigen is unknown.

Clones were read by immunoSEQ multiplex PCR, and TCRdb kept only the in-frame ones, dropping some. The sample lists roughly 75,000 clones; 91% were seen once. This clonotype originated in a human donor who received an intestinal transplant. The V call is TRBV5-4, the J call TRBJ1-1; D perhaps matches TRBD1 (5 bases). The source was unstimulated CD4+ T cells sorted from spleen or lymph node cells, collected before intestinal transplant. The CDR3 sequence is CASSLGQLKDTEAFF. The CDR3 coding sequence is TGTGCCAGCAGCTTGGGACAGCTCAAGGACACTGAAGCTTTCTTT.